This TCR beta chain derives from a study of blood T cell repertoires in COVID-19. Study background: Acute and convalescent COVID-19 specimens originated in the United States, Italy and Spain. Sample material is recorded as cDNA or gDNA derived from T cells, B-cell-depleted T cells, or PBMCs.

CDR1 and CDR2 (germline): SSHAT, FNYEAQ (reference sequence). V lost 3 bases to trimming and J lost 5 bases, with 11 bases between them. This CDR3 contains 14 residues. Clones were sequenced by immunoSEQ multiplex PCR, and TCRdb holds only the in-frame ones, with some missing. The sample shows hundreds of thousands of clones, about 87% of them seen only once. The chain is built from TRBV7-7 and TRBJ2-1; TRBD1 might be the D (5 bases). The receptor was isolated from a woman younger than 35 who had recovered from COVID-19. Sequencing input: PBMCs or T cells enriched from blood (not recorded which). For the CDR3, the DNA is TGTGCCAGCAGCTTGGGGCAGAAAGACAATGAGCAGTTCTTC. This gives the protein CASSLGQKDNEQFF.